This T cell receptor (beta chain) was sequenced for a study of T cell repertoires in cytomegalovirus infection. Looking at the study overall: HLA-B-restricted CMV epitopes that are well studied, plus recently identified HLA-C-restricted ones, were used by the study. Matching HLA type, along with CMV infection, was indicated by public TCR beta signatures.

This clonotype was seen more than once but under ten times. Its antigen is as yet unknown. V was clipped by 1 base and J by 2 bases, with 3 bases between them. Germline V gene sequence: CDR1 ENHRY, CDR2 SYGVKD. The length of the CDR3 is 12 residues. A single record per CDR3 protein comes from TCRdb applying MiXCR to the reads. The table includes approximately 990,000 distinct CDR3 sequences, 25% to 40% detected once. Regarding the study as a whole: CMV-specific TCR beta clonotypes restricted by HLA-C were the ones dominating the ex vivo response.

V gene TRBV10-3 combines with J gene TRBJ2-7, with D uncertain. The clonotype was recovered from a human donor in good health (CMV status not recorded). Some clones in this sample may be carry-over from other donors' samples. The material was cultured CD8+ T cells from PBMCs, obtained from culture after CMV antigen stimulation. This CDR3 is CAISEWAYEQYF. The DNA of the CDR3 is TGTGCCATCAGTGAGTGGGCCTACGAGCAGTACTTC.